The entry below gives a single T cell receptor beta chain sequence along with its context. What it binds is not known. Unique molecular identifiers were built into the TCRbeta library. TCRdb used MiXCR to reprocess the PCR reads, holding one entry per CDR3 protein. The table includes 450,000 to 700,000 distinct CDR3 sequences, 25% to 30% detected once. CDR3 size: 17 residues. Losses at the gene ends were 5 bases for V and 2 bases for J; bases not matched to a gene: 11. The germline gives CDR1 SGHRS, CDR2 YFSETQ. This record belongs to a study of T-cell reconstitution after alpha-beta-depleted transplantation in children. General study results and limits: The study traced high day-60 TCRbeta diversity in some patients to surviving recipient T cells and thymic progenitors.

The rearrangement links TRBV5-1 to TRBJ2-5; 11 bases are a match to TRBD2. Sequences were derived from PBMCs, sampled before TCRalphabeta/CD19-depleted stem cell transplant. The TCR comes from a boy younger than two with Wiskott-Aldrich syndrome, due to receive a stem cell transplant. CDR3 protein: CASRDPSGRTEQETQYF. DNA of the CDR3: TGCGCCAGCAGGGACCCTAGCGGGAGGACCGAACAAGAGACCCAGTACTTC. The whole variable domain, filled in from reference TRBV5-1 and TRBJ2-5, reads KAGVTQTPRYLIKTRGQQVTLSCSPISGHRSVSWYQQTPGQGLQFLFEYFSETQRNKGNFPGRFSGRQFSNSRSEMNVSTLELGDSALYLCASRDPSGRTEQETQYFGPGTRLLVL.